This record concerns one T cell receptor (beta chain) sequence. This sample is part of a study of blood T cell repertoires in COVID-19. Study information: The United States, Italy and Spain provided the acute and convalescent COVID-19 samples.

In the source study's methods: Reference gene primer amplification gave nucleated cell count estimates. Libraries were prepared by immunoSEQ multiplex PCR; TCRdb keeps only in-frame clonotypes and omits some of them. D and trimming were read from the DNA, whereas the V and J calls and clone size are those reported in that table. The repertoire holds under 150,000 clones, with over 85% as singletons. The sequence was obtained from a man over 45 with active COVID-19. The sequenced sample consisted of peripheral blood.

The DNA of the CDR3 is TGTGCCAGTAGTATCCCGCCGACAGGCGCTGGTATTCAGCCCCAGCATTTT. Encoded protein: CASSIPPTGAGIQPQHF. The chain is built from TRBV19 and TRBJ1-5; a weak D match, TRBD1 (6 bases). Germline values: CDR1 LNHDA, CDR2 SQIVND (reference sequence). Between the trimmed V and J ends, which lost 3 bases and 6 bases, there was a span of 21 bases. This CDR3 has 17 amino acids.